This entry describes one TCR beta chain. Unmatched junction bases numbered 7, after V lost 4 bases and J lost 7 bases. CDR3 length: 14 residues. Germline assignment: CDR1 SGHNT and CDR2 YYREEE (reference sequence). This sample was taken from a study of blood T cell repertoires in COVID-19. Study-level background: Samples came from the United States, Italy and Spain, spanning acute and convalescent COVID-19.

Seattle patients were enrolled during active infection and followed longitudinally. Data came from immunoSEQ multiplex PCR; TCRdb stores just in-frame clones and leaves some out. Of roughly 88,000 clones in the sample, roughly 85% were seen once. This clonotype originated in a woman aged 60-75 years with COVID-19, enrolled during active disease. Sequenced material: peripheral blood. The chain has TRBV5-4 and TRBJ1-2, with 10 nucleotides matching TRBD1. The DNA for the CDR3 is TGTGCCAGCAGCACCGGGGACAGGGGTGGTGGCTACACCTTC. This sequence encodes CASSTGDRGGGYTF.